This T cell receptor (beta chain) was captured by sequencing in a study of blood T cell repertoires in COVID-19. Per the original methods: Counts of nucleated cells, estimated from reference gene primer amplification, were obtained. Data came from immunoSEQ multiplex PCR; TCRdb stores just in-frame clones and leaves some out. That table is the source of V, J and clone size, and D and trimming were worked out from the DNA. The profile shows a few hundred thousand clones, roughly four fifths of them singletons. A word on this clone: The sample carries other DNA sequences with the same CDR3.

The germline CDR1 and CDR2 sequences are KGHSH and LQKENI. The length of the CDR3 is 14 residues. Trimming at V came to 6 bases and at J to 2 bases, leaving 6 bases not matched to a gene. The gene calls are TRBV18 and TRBJ1-1; 7 bases fit TRBD1. The sequence came from a woman aged 60-75 years with acute or convalescent COVID-19. The sample taken for sequencing was peripheral blood. The CDR3 sequence is CASSRDSFNTEAFF. The CDR3, as DNA: TGTGCCAGCTCCCGGGACAGCTTTAACACTGAAGCTTTCTTT. Drawing the rest from reference TRBV18 and TRBJ1-1, the complete variable domain is NAGVMQNPRHLVRRRGQEARLRCSPMKGHSHVYWYRQLPEEGLKFMVYLQKENIIDESGMPKERFSAEFPKEGPSILRIQQVVRGDSAAYFCASSRDSFNTEAFFGQGTRLTVV.